A single sample is the source of the 21 T cell receptor beta chains below, sequenced in a study of blood T cell repertoires in COVID-19. Here immunoSEQ multiplex PCR was the method, and the copy in TCRdb shows in-frame clones only, minus some. The table has a few hundred thousand clones, around four fifths seen once. Sequencing used peripheral blood. Receptors were obtained from a woman between 50 and 59 years old with acute or convalescent COVID-19.

The V and J genes are TRBV2 and TRBJ2-3; a weak D match, TRBD2 (6 bases). The CDR3 runs 16 residues. With 7 bases removed from V and 0 bases from J, the gap between germline ends came to 17 bases. Germline CDR1 reads SNHLY; CDR2 reads FYNNEI. CDR3 sequence: CASNRWGDASTDTQYF. The CDR3 DNA follows: TGTGCCAGCAACAGGTGGGGGGATGCTAGCACAGATACGCAGTATTTT.

This clone came up a few times. The V call is TRBV29-1, the J call TRBJ1-1; D may be TRBD1 (6 bases). This CDR3 has 13 amino acids. CDR1 is SQVTM and CDR2 is ANQGSEA in the germline V gene. Trimming removed 6 bases at V and 4 bases at J, with 15 bases between. This chain's CDR3 is CSVNREMGTEAFF. In nucleotides, the CDR3 is TGCAGCGTGAACAGGGAGATGGGCACTGAAGCTTTCTTT.

The chain is built from TRBV7-3 and TRBJ2-2; 9 bases fit TRBD1. Germline V gene lookup returns CDR1 SGHTA and CDR2 FQGTGA. The ends lost 4 bases at V and 4 bases at J; junction bases unmatched: 4. This CDR3 contains 15 residues. In DNA form, the CDR3 reads TGTGCCAGCAGCTCCGGGACAGGGCCCACCGGGGAGCTGTTTTTT. Its protein is CASSSGTGPTGELFF.

The chain employs TRBV9 and TRBJ2-3; TRBD2 aligns across 14 bases. V shed 4 bases and J 6 bases; nucleotides not matched to a gene: 1. CDR3 size: 14 residues. The germline CDR1 and CDR2 sequences are SGDLS and YYNGEE. CDR3 loop: CASSRLAGGDTQYF. CDR3 in DNA: TGTGCCAGCAGCCGACTAGCGGGAGGGGATACGCAGTATTTT.

The chain carries TRBV7-3 and TRBJ2-3; 10 nucleotides line up with TRBD1. V gave up 5 bases and J gave up 0 bases; unmatched junction bases: 5. The CDR3 loop spans 16 amino acids. From germline, CDR1 is SGHTA and CDR2 FQGTGA. The CDR3 spells CASSPGGQGSTDTQYF. CDR3 bases: TGTGCCAGCAGCCCTGGGGGACAGGGGAGCACAGATACGCAGTATTTT. Using reference TRBV7-3 and TRBJ2-3 for the parts outside the CDR3, the full variable domain is GAGVSQTPSNKVTEKGKYVELRCDPISGHTALYWYRQSLGQGPEFLIYFQGTGAADDSGLPNDRFFAVRPEGSVSTLKIQRTERGDSAVYLCASSPGGQGSTDTQYFGPGTRLTVL.

J is TRBJ1-2 and V is TRBV10-3; tentatively, D is TRBD1 (5 bases). This CDR3 has 12 amino acids. Deletions cut 9 bases from V and 8 bases from J, with 16 bases between. The germline CDR1 and CDR2 sequences are ENHRY and SYGVKD. The CDR3 bases are TGTGCCATGCCGGCCCCGGGGGGGGGCTACACCTTC. It yields the protein CAMPAPGGGYTF.

The genes are TRBV5-1 and TRBJ1-1; 7 positions agree with TRBD1. Trimming took 3 bases from V and 6 from J; bases not matched to a gene: 11. There are 15 residues in the CDR3. Germline V gene data show CDR1 as SGHRS and CDR2 as YFSETQ. The CDR3 bases are TGCGCCAGCAGCTCCAAGACAGGGCTGAGCGCTGAAGCTTTCTTT. It specifies CASSSKTGLSAEAFF.

About this clone: The sample has other DNA sequences that encode this CDR3 too. V and J are TRBV19 and TRBJ2-1; TRBD1 aligns across 8 bases. Trimming took 6 bases from V and 6 from J; bases not matched to a gene: 7. This CDR3 spans 14 amino acids. Per the germline V gene, CDR1 is LNHDA and CDR2 is SQIVND (reference sequence). The CDR3 coding sequence is TGTGCCAGTAGAGACAGGGGTAGGGGCAATGAGCAGTTCTTC. Its protein product is CASRDRGRGNEQFF.

This chain links TRBV7-9 with TRBJ2-1, with D unclear. The germline CDR1 and CDR2 sequences are SEHNR and FQNEAQ (reference sequence). The CDR3 totals 18 residues. V was trimmed by 4 bases and J by 4 bases, leaving 23 bases between them. The CDR3 DNA reads as TGTGCCAGCAGCTCAACCTTGGTGAACCCCTTAACTTACAATGAGCAGTTCTTC. Its translation is CASSSTLVNPLTYNEQFF.

This chain links TRBV5-6 with TRBJ2-3; TRBD2 agrees at 8 bases. Germline-derived CDR1 and CDR2 are SGHDT and YYEEEE. V gave up 4 bases and J gave up 4 bases; unmatched junction bases: 5. CDR3 length: 14 amino acids. Here the CDR3 DNA reads TGTGCCAGCAGCCTAGGACTAGCTTCAGATACGCAGTATTTT. Its protein product is CASSLGLASDTQYF.

The rearrangement uses TRBV30 and TRBJ2-5; a possible D gene is TRBD2 (6 bases). Germline assignment: CDR1 GTSNPN and CDR2 SVGIG (reference sequence). The CDR3 spans 12 residues. The V end lost 4 bases, the J end lost 7 bases, and 13 bases lay between the germline ends. CDR3 DNA sequence: TGTGCCTGGAACCGGGGGAGCGGGACCCAGTACTTC. This gives the protein CAWNRGSGTQYF.

Comments on this clone: Other nucleotide sequences from this sample produce the same CDR3. The chain joins TRBV5-1 to TRBJ2-3; 8 bases map to TRBD2. Trimming cost V 0 bases and J 0 bases; bases outside gene matches: 3. Germline loops: CDR1 SGHRS, CDR2 YFSETQ. CDR3 length: 16 residues. Written as DNA, the CDR3 is TGCGCCAGCAGCTTGGAGGCGGGGGGTAGCACAGATACGCAGTATTTT. Its translation: CASSLEAGGSTDTQYF.

In its sample, this clone was seen once. V usage is TRBV5-6 and J usage is TRBJ1-4; 10 bases fit TRBD1. CDR3 length: 13 residues. J lost 5 bases, V lost 6 bases, and 1 base had no gene match. Germline values: CDR1 SGHDT, CDR2 YYEEEE. The CDR3 region is CASTTGGNEKLFF. The CDR3 nucleotides are TGTGCCAGCACGACAGGGGGCAATGAAAAACTGTTTTTT.

The rearrangement uses TRBV2 and TRBJ1-5, with D maybe TRBD1 (6 bases). Germline V gene sequence: CDR1 SNHLY, CDR2 FYNNEI. Trimming took off 4 bases at V and 6 bases at J, with 10 bases between the two ends. The CDR3 consists of 13 residues. CDR3 bases: TGTGCCAGCAGTGGACAGGTCAGTCAGCCCCAGCATTTT. Encoded protein: CASSGQVSQPQHF.

The count of this clone is one. This rearrangement joins TRBV24-1 to TRBJ2-4, with D perhaps matching TRBD1 (6 bases). Germline assignment: CDR1 KGHDR and CDR2 SFDVKD. The V end was cut by 11 bases, the J end by 6 bases, with 25 bases between. The CDR3 consists of 16 residues. CDR3 sequence reads: CARPGPDGGWGNIQYF. CDR3 nucleotide sequence: TGTGCCAGACCAGGACCTGATGGGGGCTGGGGAAACATTCAGTACTTC.

This rearrangement joins TRBV5-1 to TRBJ1-2; tentative D call: TRBD1 (5 bases). Germline CDR1 SGHRS, CDR2 YFSETQ. CDR3 length: 13 amino acids. Between the trimmed V and J ends, which lost 4 bases and 5 bases, there was a span of 12 bases. The CDR3 coding sequence is TGCGCCAGCAGCCCTGACAGCCGTTATGGCTACACCTTC. This translates into CASSPDSRYGYTF.

This chain joins TRBV5-1 and TRBJ1-1; no definite D call. Trimming shortened V by 4 bases and J by 2 bases, and 12 bases separated the two germline ends. From germline, CDR1 is SGHRS and CDR2 YFSETQ. This CDR3 has 14 amino acids. In DNA, the CDR3 is TGCGCCAGCAGCAATGCGGCCACAAACACTGAAGCTTTCTTT. This gives the protein CASSNAATNTEAFF.

This chain links TRBV5-1 with TRBJ1-1; D is unclear. CDR1 SGHRS and CDR2 YFSETQ come from the germline V gene. The V and J ends lost 0 bases and 1 base respectively, with 7 bases between them. This CDR3 comprises 14 residues. The CDR3 region is CASSLALWNTEAFF. The CDR3 region has the DNA TGCGCCAGCAGCTTGGCACTGTGGAACACTGAAGCTTTCTTT.

This clone was found a few times. The gene calls are TRBV5-1 and TRBJ1-2, with 8 bases matching TRBD1. The CDR3 sequence is 13 residues long. Trimming at V came to 7 bases and at J to 4 bases, leaving 6 bases not matched to a gene. CDR1 and CDR2 from the germline V gene are SGHRS and YFSETQ. CDR3 bases: TGCGCCAGCGGACAGGGAACGGCCTATGGCTACACCTTC. Encoded protein: CASGQGTAYGYTF.

As for this clone: A clone one base away is much larger, so this may be a read error. Other nucleotide sequences from this sample produce the same CDR3. This chain joins TRBV6-2 or TRBV6-3 and TRBJ1-2, with D maybe TRBD1 (5 bases). The CDR3 length is 13 residues. Looked up from germline, CDR1 is MNHEY and CDR2 is SVGEGT. Trimming stripped 6 bases from V and 2 bases from J, with 10 bases between. CDR3 bases: TGTGCCAGCAGCCTCGGGGGAAACTATGGCTACACCTTC. It translates to CASSLGGNYGYTF.

As regards this clone: The sample contains more than one DNA sequence encoding this CDR3. This chain uses TRBV9 with TRBJ2-3, with D maybe TRBD1 (6 bases). Deletions cut 2 bases from V and 2 bases from J, with 9 bases between. CDR3 size: 14 residues. Germline lookup yields CDR1 SGDLS and CDR2 YYNGEE. The DNA of the CDR3 is TGTGCCAGCAGCGTCGGACAGATCACAGATACGCAGTATTTT. Translated, it gives CASSVGQITDTQYF.